This passage covers 10 T cell receptor beta chains from one sample sequenced in a study of a mutant IDH1 vaccine in newly diagnosed glioma. Clones were read by immunoSEQ multiplex PCR, and TCRdb kept only the in-frame ones, dropping some. The sample lists about 25,000 clones; about 92% were seen once. Time point defined: baseline, week 1 (first vaccination visit). Treatment defined: pre-vaccination baseline after standard-of-care therapy. The sample here was PBMCs, taken from a glioma patient treated with radiotherapy, temozolomide or both. These receptors came from a man aged 40-49 years with glioma.

The count of this clone is one. The chain recombines TRBV7-2 with TRBJ1-5; 7 bases align to TRBD1. V trimming: 5 bases; J trimming: 5 bases; junction bases outside the gene matches: 12. The germline gives CDR1 SGHTA, CDR2 FQGNSA. This CDR3 spans 16 amino acids. This CDR3 reads CASSPDGGQTYQPQHF. The CDR3 DNA reads as TGTGCCAGCAGCCCCGACGGGGGACAGACTTATCAGCCCCAGCATTTT.

The rearrangement uses TRBV29-1 and TRBJ2-7; possible D gene TRBD2, 7 bases. The germline CDR1 and CDR2 sequences are SQVTM and ANQGSEA. There are 13 residues in the CDR3. Trimming took 7 bases from V and 1 from J, leaving 14 bases between them. CDR3 residues: CSAWGGASYEQYF. CDR3 DNA sequence: TGCAGCGCGTGGGGGGGCGCTTCCTACGAGCAGTACTTC.

This chain links TRBV9 with TRBJ1-2; 8 nucleotides match TRBD1. V dropped 3 bases and J dropped 2; count of bases not matched to a gene: 3. The CDR3 extends over 14 amino acids. From germline, CDR1 is SGDLS and CDR2 YYNGEE. CDR3 nucleotide sequence: TGTGCCAGCAGCGGAAGACAGGGGAACTATGGCTACACCTTC. Translating it yields CASSGRQGNYGYTF.

This clone has just one count. This sequence joins TRBV2 and TRBJ2-5; 8 bases are a match to TRBD2. Looked up from germline, CDR1 is SNHLY and CDR2 is FYNNEI. The V gene end was trimmed by 6 bases and the J gene end by 2 bases; junction bases not matched to a gene: 2. The CDR3 is 13 amino acids. CDR3 sequence reads: CASRGTRQETQYF. In DNA, the CDR3 is TGTGCCAGCAGGGGGACTAGGCAAGAGACCCAGTACTTC.

The chain combines TRBV2 with TRBJ2-5, with a tentative D call TRBD1 (6 bases). Germline lookup yields CDR1 SNHLY and CDR2 FYNNEI. The germline V and J ends were trimmed by 6 bases and 6 bases, with 11 bases remaining between them. This CDR3 spans 12 amino acids. The CDR3 loop reads CASSNREKTQYF. The DNA of the CDR3 is TGTGCCAGCAGCAACAGGGAAAAGACCCAGTACTTC.

V and J are TRBV18 and TRBJ1-3, with 8 bases lining up with TRBD1. Germline-derived CDR1 and CDR2 are KGHSH and LQKENI. V dropped 3 bases and J dropped 0; count of bases not matched to a gene: 10. The CDR3 extends over 18 amino acids. This CDR3 is CASSPRTGPWGSGNTIYF. CDR3 in DNA: TGTGCCAGCTCACCCCGGACAGGGCCGTGGGGCTCTGGAAACACCATATATTTT.

The chain recombines TRBV6-5 with TRBJ2-1; 8 nucleotides line up with TRBD2. Germline lookup yields CDR1 MNHEY and CDR2 SVGAGI. The CDR3 runs to 16 residues. V lost 0 bases and J lost 4; bases outside the gene matches: 5. CDR3 nucleotides: TGTGCCAGCAGTTACTCGACAAGCGGGGGATACAATGAGCAGTTCTTC. Translating it yields CASSYSTSGGYNEQFF.

This clone was detected only once. The V and J genes are TRBV28 and TRBJ2-4; D remains ambiguous. This CDR3 contains 15 residues. Trimming cost V 3 bases and J 0 bases, with 9 bases left between them. Germline CDR1 MDHEN, CDR2 SYDVKM. The CDR3 DNA reads TGTGCCAGCAGTTTCAACGGATTAGCCAAAAACATTCAGTACTTC. Protein: CASSFNGLAKNIQYF.

The J gene is TRBJ1-2, the V gene TRBV25-1, with D maybe TRBD1 (5 bases). The V and J ends lost 4 bases and 4 bases respectively, with 13 bases between them. This CDR3 has 14 residues. Germline V lookup: CDR1 MGHDK, CDR2 SYGVNS. Here the CDR3 DNA reads TGTGCCAGCAGTGGCCAGGGCTGGGGCTATGGCTACACCTTC. Translated: CASSGQGWGYGYTF.

The CDR3 is CASTPGHADHEQYF. CDR3 DNA sequence: TGTGCCAGTACCCCGGGACACGCGGACCACGAGCAGTACTTC. This chain connects TRBV19 to TRBJ2-7; tentatively, D is TRBD1 (6 bases). The CDR3 sequence is 14 residues long. Trimming removed 7 bases at V and 5 bases at J, with 18 bases between. Per the germline V gene, CDR1 is LNHDA and CDR2 is SQIVND (reference sequence).